These 5 T cell receptor beta chains came from one sample sequenced in a study of OX40 agonist ivuxolimab in advanced cancers. Clones were sequenced by immunoSEQ multiplex PCR, and TCRdb holds only the in-frame ones, with some missing. This sample has around 60,000 clones; approximately 88% occur once, and the top ten carry under 3.5%. The sequenced sample was CD4+ or CD8+ T cells sorted from blood, obtained in a trial of the OX40 agonist ivuxolimab. These receptors all stem from an adult with an advanced solid tumor such as melanoma, head and neck, liver or kidney cancer.

The gene calls are TRBV7-9 and TRBJ1-5, with 7 bases matching TRBD1. Germline assignment: CDR1 SEHNR and CDR2 FQNEAQ (reference sequence). The CDR3 has 15 residues. Trimming cost V 5 bases and J 3 bases; bases outside gene matches: 7. CDR3 sequence: CASSVGGFDNQPQHF. The CDR3, as DNA: TGTGCCAGCAGCGTAGGGGGCTTTGACAATCAGCCCCAGCATTTT.

The CDR3 sequence is CASTRQGIPEAFF. CDR3 bases: TGTGCCAGCACTCGCCAGGGGATCCCTGAAGCTTTCTTT. The chain joins TRBV6-1 to TRBJ1-1, with a possible D match to TRBD1 (6 bases). Germline CDR1 and CDR2: MNHNS and SASEGT. V was clipped by 7 bases and J by 6 bases, with 15 bases between them. This CDR3 contains 13 residues.

The chain recombines TRBV7-2 with TRBJ1-1, with D unclear. The CDR3 runs to 13 residues. V was cut by 5 bases and J by 2 bases, with 9 bases left in between. Germline V gene data show CDR1 as SGHTA and CDR2 as FQGNSA. The CDR3 region has the DNA TGTGCCAGCAGCCCCGACACAAACACTGAAGCTTTCTTT. Encoded protein: CASSPDTNTEAFF.

The chain combines TRBV7-9 with TRBJ2-1, with TRBD1 matching 8 bases. This CDR3 contains 12 residues. V lost 5 bases, J lost 10 bases, and 4 bases stayed unmatched. From germline, CDR1 is SEHNR and CDR2 FQNEAQ (reference sequence). For the CDR3, the DNA is TGTGCCAGCAGCCTCTACAGGGGGGAGCAGTTCTTC. This gives the protein CASSLYRGEQFF.

The chain links TRBV18 to TRBJ1-4; D is undetermined. The CDR3 is 16 amino acids. Per germline, CDR1 KGHSH and CDR2 LQKENI. V was trimmed by 4 bases and J by 4 bases, leaving 16 bases between them. DNA of the CDR3: TGTGCCAGCTCACTCACCGGCTGGGTTGATAATGAAAAACTGTTTTTT. Its protein product is CASSLTGWVDNEKLFF.